The 3 T cell receptor beta chains listed next were all sequenced from one sample in a study of memory CD4+ T cells and cytomegalovirus serostatus. TCRdb keeps only in-frame clones here, not all; method: immunoSEQ multiplex PCR. The repertoire holds tens of thousands of clones, about 79% seen once, with around 1% in the top ten. The sort gate was single viable CD3+CD4+CD8-CD45RO+ cells for memory CD4+ T cells. Source material: memory CD4+ T cells from blood. These receptors were taken from an adult in good health and CMV-seronegative.

This clone came up a few times. The DNA of the CDR3 is TGTGCTACGCAGGCGACAGGGGGCGAGCAGTACTTC. Protein sequence: CATQATGGEQYF. The genes are TRBV6-5 and TRBJ2-7; TRBD1 matches at 9 bases. CDR3 length: 12 amino acids. Germline values: CDR1 MNHEY, CDR2 SVGAGI.

The rearrangement uses TRBV27 and TRBJ2-6; 7 positions agree with TRBD1. Losses at the gene ends were 5 bases for V and 2 bases for J; bases not matched to a gene: 24. The CDR3 spans 22 residues. Germline values: CDR1 MNHEY, CDR2 SMNVEV (reference sequence). CDR3 DNA sequence: TGTGCCAGCAGTCCCCAGGGGGTGATCAAGTTAGGTCTAGGAGCTGGGGCCAACGTCCTGACTTTC. As protein: CASSPQGVIKLGLGAGANVLTF.

This clone has more than one count but fewer than ten. The rearrangement links TRBV10-2 to TRBJ1-1, with D possibly matching TRBD1 (5 bases). The germline CDR1 and CDR2 sequences are WSHSY and SAAADI. The CDR3 sequence is 12 residues long. V shed 6 bases and J shed 10 bases, with 15 bases lying between them. The CDR3 sequence is CASRNGGVGAFF. The CDR3 bases are TGCGCCAGCAGGAATGGGGGGGTAGGAGCTTTCTTT.